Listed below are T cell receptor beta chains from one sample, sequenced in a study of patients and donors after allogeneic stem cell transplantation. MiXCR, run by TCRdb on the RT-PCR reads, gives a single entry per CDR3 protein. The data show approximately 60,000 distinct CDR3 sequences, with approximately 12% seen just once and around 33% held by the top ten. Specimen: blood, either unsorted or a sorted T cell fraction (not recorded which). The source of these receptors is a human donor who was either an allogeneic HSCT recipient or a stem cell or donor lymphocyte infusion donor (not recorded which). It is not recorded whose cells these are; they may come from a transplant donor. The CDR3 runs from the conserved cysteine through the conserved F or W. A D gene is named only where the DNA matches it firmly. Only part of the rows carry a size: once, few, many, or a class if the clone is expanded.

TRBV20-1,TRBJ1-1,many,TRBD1,TGCAGTGCTATCAGGGGGCAAGGGGACACTGAAGCTTTCTTT,CSAIRGQGDTEAFF
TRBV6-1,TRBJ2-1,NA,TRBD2,TGTGCCAGCAGTGAGGGGCTAGCGGGTGGTGAGCAGTTCTTC,CASSEGLAGGEQFF
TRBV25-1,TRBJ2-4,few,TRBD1,TGTGCCAGCAGTGAAGAGGGGGGTTCCCGGGACAGGGAGAAAAACATTCAGTACTTC,CASSEEGGSRDREKNIQYF
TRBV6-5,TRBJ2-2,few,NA,TGTGCCAGCAGTTACTTGGGGCAGGCTTCCGGGGAGCTGTTTTTT,CASSYLGQASGELFF
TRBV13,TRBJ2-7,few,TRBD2,TGTGCCAGCAGCACTTACCCGGGACTAGCGAGTTCCTACGAGCAGTACTTC,CASSTYPGLASSYEQYF
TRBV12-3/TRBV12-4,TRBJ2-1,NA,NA,TGTGCCAGCAGTTTACAGGACAATGAGCAGTTCTTC,CASSLQDNEQFF
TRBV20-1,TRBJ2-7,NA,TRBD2,TGCAGTGCTAACGGGACTAGGAATATCTACGAGCAGTACTTC,CSANGTRNIYEQYF
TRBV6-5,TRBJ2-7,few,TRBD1,TGTGCCAGCAGTTACTTTGGACAGGGGGCCCAGAGCTCCTACGAGCAGTACTTC,CASSYFGQGAQSSYEQYF
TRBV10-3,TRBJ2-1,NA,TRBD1,TGTGCCATCAGTGTAGGGACGACAGGGCCTAACAATGAGCAGTTCTTC,CAISVGTTGPNNEQFF
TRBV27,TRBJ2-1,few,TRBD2,TGTGCCAGCAGTTTAGCCCCTAGCGGGAGCTCCTACAATGAGCAGTTCTTC,CASSLAPSGSSYNEQFF
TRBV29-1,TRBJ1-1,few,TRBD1,TGCAGCGTTTTCCGGGACAGGGGAACTCTTGGAAACACTGAAGCTTTCTTT,CSVFRDRGTLGNTEAFF
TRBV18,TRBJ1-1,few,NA,TGTGCCAGCTCACCAAACCAACAGGTTACTGAAGCTTTCTTT,CASSPNQQVTEAFF
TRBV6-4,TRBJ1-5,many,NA,TGTGCCAGCAGTGAAGGCCGCGATCAGCCCCAGCATTTT,CASSEGRDQPQHF
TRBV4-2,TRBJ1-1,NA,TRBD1,TGTGCCAGCAGCCAAGATGGGACAGGGAGCCGCACTGAAGCTTTCTTT,CASSQDGTGSRTEAFF
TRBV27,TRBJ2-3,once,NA,TGTGCCAGCAGTCCCCAGCGTCTTAGCACAGATCCGCAGTATTTT,CASSPQRLSTDPQYF
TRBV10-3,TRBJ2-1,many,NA,TGTGCCATCAGTGCCCTAGGGCCGAACGAGCAGTTCTTC,CAISALGPNEQFF
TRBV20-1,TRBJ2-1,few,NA,TGCAGTGCTAGAGATGGGGGAGAGCAGTTCTTC,CSARDGGEQFF
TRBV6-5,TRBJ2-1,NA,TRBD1,TGTGCCAGCAGTATCGGGACAGCCTGGGGCTCCTACAATGAGCAGTTCTTC,CASSIGTAWGSYNEQFF
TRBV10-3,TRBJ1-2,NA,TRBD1,TGTGCCATCAGAGCAGAGGGGGCGGATGGCTACACCTTC,CAIRAEGADGYTF
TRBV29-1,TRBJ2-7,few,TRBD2,TGCAGCGTTGCCTCCGGACTAGCTGGCTACGAGCAGTACTTC,CSVASGLAGYEQYF
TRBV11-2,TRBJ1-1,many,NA,TGTGCCAGCAGCTTAGTGGGTCGATTTGGACAGTCGAACACTGAAGCTTTCTTT,CASSLVGRFGQSNTEAFF
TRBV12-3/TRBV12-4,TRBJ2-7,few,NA,TGTGCCAGCAGTTGGGTCTACTACGAGCAGTACTTC,CASSWVYYEQYF
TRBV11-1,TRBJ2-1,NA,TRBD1,TGTGCCAGCAGCTTGGAACAGGGGATCTATGAGCAGTTCTTC,CASSLEQGIYEQFF
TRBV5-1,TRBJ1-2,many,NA,TGCGCCAGCAGCTTGACGGACAGACTAAACTATGGCTACACCTTC,CASSLTDRLNYGYTF
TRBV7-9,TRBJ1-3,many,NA,TGTGCCAGCAGCTTAGATGGGCAAATTCGCCACGACTCTGGAAACACCATATATTTT,CASSLDGQIRHDSGNTIYF
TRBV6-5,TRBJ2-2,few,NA,TGTGCCAGCAGGCCACACAGGGATACCGGGGAGCTGTTTTTT,CASRPHRDTGELFF